These 8 T cell receptor beta chains came from one sample sequenced in a study of OX40 agonist ivuxolimab in advanced cancers. Here immunoSEQ multiplex PCR was the method, and the copy in TCRdb shows in-frame clones only, minus some. The repertoire includes about 55,000 clones, approximately 86% of them detected once, and roughly 13% sits in the top ten. This sample comprised CD4+ or CD8+ T cells sorted from blood, obtained in a trial of the OX40 agonist ivuxolimab. The origin of the receptors is an adult with an advanced solid tumor such as melanoma, head and neck, liver or kidney cancer.

The chain combines TRBV5-8 with TRBJ1-2, with a weak D call TRBD1 (5 bases). The V end was cut by 4 bases, the J end by 5 bases, with 12 bases between. CDR1 is SGHTS and CDR2 is YDEGEE in the germline V gene. The CDR3 length is 13 residues. In nucleotides, the CDR3 is TGTGCCAGCAGCCACGGGACCGAATATGGCTACACCTTC. Its protein is CASSHGTEYGYTF.

This chain uses TRBV28 with TRBJ2-3, with 10 bases that match TRBD2. The V segment lost 6 bases and the J segment 5 bases; nucleotides outside the gene matches: 8. The CDR3 spans 15 residues. Germline CDR1 and CDR2: MDHEN and SYDVKM. The CDR3 nucleotides are TGTGCCAGCAGCCTTCGGACTAGCGGTGGAGATACGCAGTATTTT. This codes for CASSLRTSGGDTQYF.

The J gene is TRBJ2-1, the V gene TRBV9; the match to TRBD1 covers 8 bases. With V trimmed by 4 bases and J by 9 bases, 12 bases remained unmatched. The CDR3 is 15 amino acids. Germline CDR1 SGDLS, CDR2 YYNGEE. For the CDR3, the DNA is TGTGCCAGCAGCCGTCAGGGGGCGGACCTGGGTGAGCAGTTCTTC. As protein: CASSRQGADLGEQFF.

The genes are TRBV9 and TRBJ1-1; D remains unclear. Germline loops: CDR1 SGDLS, CDR2 YYNGEE. The V end lost 1 base, the J end lost 4 bases, and 11 bases lay between the germline ends. This CDR3 has 14 residues. The CDR3 protein is CASSVSGSITEAFF. The CDR3 coding sequence is TGTGCCAGCAGCGTATCAGGCTCCATCACTGAAGCTTTCTTT.

CDR3: CASSVAHNEQFF. CDR3 DNA sequence: TGTGCCAGCAGCGTAGCGCACAATGAGCAGTTCTTC. This chain links TRBV9 with TRBJ2-1, with D unresolved. V shed 0 bases and J shed 5 bases, with 3 bases lying between them. Per the germline V gene, CDR1 is SGDLS and CDR2 is YYNGEE. CDR3 length equals 12 residues.

V gene TRBV9 combines with J gene TRBJ1-1; D not certain. This CDR3 has 15 amino acids. V was shortened by 0 bases and J by 4 bases, with 13 bases between the two germline ends. Germline V gene data show CDR1 as SGDLS and CDR2 as YYNGEE. The CDR3 loop reads CASSVGRERSTEAFF. The CDR3 DNA reads as TGTGCCAGCAGCGTAGGTCGGGAGCGGAGCACTGAAGCTTTCTTT.

The V call is TRBV7-9, the J call TRBJ2-7, with D perhaps matching TRBD1 (7 bases). The CDR3 totals 12 residues. The germline CDR1 and CDR2 sequences are SEHNR and FQNEAQ (reference sequence). Trimming left V 5 bases short and J 6 bases short, with 11 bases between. CDR3 sequence: CASSQGGGEQYF. The CDR3 coding sequence is TGTGCCAGCAGCCAGGGGGGAGGCGAGCAGTACTTC. Supplemented by reference TRBV7-9 and TRBJ2-7, the full variable domain reads DTGVSQNPRHKITKRGQNVTFRCDPISEHNRLYWYRQTLGQGPEFLTYFQNEAQLEKSRLLSDRFSAERPKGSFSTLEIQRTEQGDSAMYLCASSQGGGEQYFGPGTRLTVT.

The chain combines TRBV7-9 with TRBJ2-7, with D unresolved. The CDR3 consists of 13 residues. Trimming removed 5 bases from V and 2 bases from J, with 10 bases in between. The germline gives CDR1 SEHNR, CDR2 FQNEAQ (reference sequence). The CDR3 nucleotides read TGTGCCAGCAGCCTTGGGTCAACCTACGAGCAGTACTTC. Amino acid sequence: CASSLGSTYEQYF.